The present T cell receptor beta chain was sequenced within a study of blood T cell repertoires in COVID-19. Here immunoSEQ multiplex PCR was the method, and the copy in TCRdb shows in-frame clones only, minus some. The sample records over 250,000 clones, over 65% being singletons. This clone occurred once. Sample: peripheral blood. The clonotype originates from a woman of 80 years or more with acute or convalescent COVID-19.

The CDR3 DNA follows: TGTGCTAGTGGTTTGGTGTCAGGGCCAATGAACACTGAAGCTTTCTTT. Translated: CASGLVSGPMNTEAFF. V usage is TRBV12-5 and J usage is TRBJ1-1; TRBD1 might be the D (5 bases). The V and J ends lost 0 bases and 0 bases respectively, with 11 bases between them. CDR1 and CDR2 from the germline V gene are LGHNT and FRNRAP. This CDR3 has 16 residues.